A single sample is the source of the 24 T cell receptor beta chains below, sequenced in a study of blood T cell repertoires in COVID-19 (dated by TCRdb to 2018 to 2020). Libraries were constructed by the immunoSEQ multiplex PCR assay. This is the immuneACCESS table as TCRdb keeps it, with only in-frame sequences that have V and J called. A part of the clones is gone; compared with another copy, unresolved V genes explain less than half, and the rest is unexplained. The sample table records 150,000 to 200,000 clones; around 83% of these occur just once. About 7.1% of the sample belongs to the ten largest clones. The sequenced sample was peripheral blood. The receptor source for this set is a woman aged 70 to 79 with COVID-19, enrolled during active disease.

The genes are TRBV4-1 and TRBJ2-1; 8 bases are a match to TRBD2. CDR1 MGHRA and CDR2 YSYEKL come from the germline V gene. After removal of 3 bases from V and 0 bases from J, the junction contained 16 bases not matched to a gene. CDR3 length: 20 residues. The CDR3 coding sequence is TGCGCCAGCAGCCAGCAACTAGCGGCAGGGGCCATAAGCTCCTACAATGAGCAGTTCTTC. Encoded protein: CASSQQLAAGAISSYNEQFF.

In this sample, this clone turned up once. V usage is TRBV5-6 and J usage is TRBJ2-1; no clear D gene. V was pared by 4 bases and J by 5 bases, with 4 bases between. CDR3 length: 11 residues. Germline CDR1 is SGHDT and CDR2 is YYEEEE. The CDR3 reads CASSTNNEQFF. In DNA, the CDR3 is TGTGCCAGCAGCACTAACAATGAGCAGTTCTTC.

The V call is TRBV9, the J call TRBJ2-5; 8 bases are shared with TRBD2. The CDR3 has 16 amino acids. The V gene end was trimmed by 3 bases and the J gene end by 2 bases; junction bases not matched to a gene: 9. CDR1 and CDR2 (germline): SGDLS, YYNGEE. The CDR3 DNA is TGTGCCAGCAGCGGGACTAGCAGGTGGGGACAAGAGACCCAGTACTTC. It is translated as CASSGTSRWGQETQYF.

This clone was counted once. This rearrangement joins TRBV25-1 to TRBJ1-2; no clear D. This CDR3 contains 15 residues. V was clipped by 2 bases and J by 5 bases, with 15 bases between them. CDR1 MGHDK and CDR2 SYGVNS come from the germline V gene. The CDR3 region is CASSERGGLPYGYTF. The CDR3 nucleotides are TGTGCCAGCAGTGAACGCGGAGGCCTACCTTATGGCTACACCTTC.

The chain uses TRBV30 and TRBJ2-7; a weak D match, TRBD1 (5 bases). Germline V gives CDR1 GTSNPN, CDR2 SVGIG (reference sequence). This CDR3 spans 12 amino acids. V was cut by 3 bases and J by 6 bases, with 12 bases left in between. This chain's CDR3 is CAWSWGDGEQYF. The CDR3 bases are TGTGCCTGGAGCTGGGGCGACGGCGAGCAGTACTTC.

V and J are TRBV30 and TRBJ1-2, with a possible D match to TRBD1 (6 bases). The CDR3 consists of 15 residues. The V gene lost 0 bases and the J gene lost 4 bases, with 15 bases spanning the gap. Germline assignment: CDR1 GTSNPN and CDR2 SVGIG (reference sequence). CDR3 coding DNA: TGTGCCTGGAGTGTGGATAACAGGGAGAGCTATGGCTACACCTTC. Its protein is CAWSVDNRESYGYTF.

The V gene is TRBV7-9, the J gene TRBJ1-4, with 10 bases lining up with TRBD1. Trimming cost V 5 bases and J 0 bases; bases outside gene matches: 6. Germline loops: CDR1 SEHNR, CDR2 FQNEAQ (reference sequence). This CDR3 contains 17 residues. The CDR3: CASSLGQGIPTNEKLFF. For the CDR3, the DNA is TGTGCCAGCAGCCTGGGACAGGGGATTCCAACTAATGAAAAACTGTTTTTT.

The chain is built from TRBV9 and TRBJ2-1, with a tentative D call TRBD2 (5 bases). The V and J ends lost 0 bases and 6 bases respectively, with 13 bases between them. Germline values: CDR1 SGDLS, CDR2 YYNGEE. The CDR3 extends over 15 amino acids. The CDR3 coding sequence is TGTGCCAGCAGCGTAGGAACTAGTTCGGTCAATGAGCAGTTCTTC. Its protein is CASSVGTSSVNEQFF.

The rearrangement links TRBV30 to TRBJ2-7; D is undetermined. The CDR3 loop spans 12 amino acids. CDR1 is GTSNPN, CDR2 SVGIG, per germline (reference sequence). V dropped 7 bases and J dropped 8 bases, with 18 bases sitting between them. CDR3 nucleotides: TGTGCCTTCTCCCCGACTCGCTATAAGCAGTACTTC. As protein: CAFSPTRYKQYF.

This chain connects TRBV6-7 to TRBJ2-1, with D possibly TRBD2 on 6 matching bases. TRBV6-7 counts as an open reading frame of uncertain function. The germline V and J ends were trimmed by 5 bases and 3 bases, with 23 bases remaining between them. CDR3 length equals 18 residues. CDR3 protein: CASSATLNPSGDYNEQFF. CDR3 DNA sequence: TGTGCCAGCAGTGCCACTCTAAACCCTTCGGGGGACTACAATGAGCAGTTCTTC.

J is TRBJ2-3 and V is TRBV24-1; 10 positions match TRBD2. The J segment lost 5 bases and the V segment lost 6 bases, leaving 4 bases of the junction unmatched. The CDR3 has 14 residues. Looked up from germline, CDR1 is KGHDR and CDR2 is SFDVKD. The CDR3 DNA is TGTGCCACCAGTCTAGCGGGAGCAATAGATACGCAGTATTTT. Protein: CATSLAGAIDTQYF.

V gene TRBV29-1 combines with J gene TRBJ1-2, with 7 bases lining up with TRBD1. The length of the CDR3 is 14 residues. V lost 1 base to trimming and J lost 4 bases; unmatched junction nucleotides: 6. CDR1 and CDR2 from the germline V gene are SQVTM and ANQGSEA. The CDR3: CSVEGLGTAYGYTF. Written as DNA, the CDR3 is TGCAGCGTTGAAGGGCTCGGGACAGCCTATGGCTACACCTTC.

This chain links TRBV5-1 with TRBJ1-1; TRBD1 matches at 7 bases. After removal of 4 bases from V and 3 bases from J, the junction contained 9 bases not matched to a gene. The CDR3 loop spans 15 amino acids. CDR1 is SGHRS, CDR2 YFSETQ, per germline. CDR3 bases: TGCGCCAGCAGCGCGGGGACAGCTTTGCACACTGAAGCTTTCTTT. It yields the protein CASSAGTALHTEAFF.

The J gene is TRBJ1-2, the V gene TRBV28; TRBD1 agrees at 7 bases. The V and J ends lost 3 bases and 7 bases, in that order; junction bases with no gene match: 11. Per germline, CDR1 MDHEN and CDR2 SYDVKM. This CDR3 is 15 amino acids long. The CDR3 DNA reads as TGTGCCAGCAGTTTTGATAGGACACAGGGGCCTGGCTACACCTTC. It translates to CASSFDRTQGPGYTF.

The genes are TRBV7-2 and TRBJ2-1; possible D gene TRBD2, 5 bases. CDR1 and CDR2 from the germline V gene are SGHTA and FQGNSA. The CDR3 runs to 14 residues. Trimming cost V 1 base and J 8 bases, with 12 bases left between them. CDR3 in DNA: TGTGCCAGCAGCTTAGGCGTGGGAGTGGATGAGCAGTTCTTC. It encodes CASSLGVGVDEQFF.

This clone was seen ten or more times. The chain links TRBV3-1 (or the pseudogene TRBV3-2) to TRBJ1-2, with D perhaps matching TRBD1 (5 bases). Per germline, CDR1 LGHDT and CDR2 YNNKEL (reference sequence). The CDR3 runs 16 residues. Trimming took off 1 base at V and 4 bases at J, with 16 bases between the two ends. CDR3 sequence: CASSQGGGDGRYGYTF. Written as DNA, the CDR3 is TGTGCCAGCAGCCAAGGCGGGGGGGACGGACGCTATGGCTACACCTTC.

The DNA of the CDR3 is TGTGCCAGCAGCTTAGGGCTATGGGGCGGGAGCTCCTACAATGAGCAGTTCTTC. It encodes CASSLGLWGGSSYNEQFF. This sequence joins TRBV11-3 and TRBJ2-1, with TRBD2 identical over 7 bases. The CDR3 sequence is 18 residues long. Germline V gives CDR1 SGHNT, CDR2 YENEEA. V was clipped by 1 base and J by 0 bases; unmatched bases: 9.

The gene calls are TRBV5-1 and TRBJ2-3; D not resolved. Trimming removed 0 bases from V and 6 bases from J, with 8 bases in between. The CDR3 runs 13 residues. The germline V gene has CDR1 SGHRS and CDR2 YFSETQ. As DNA, the CDR3 is TGCGCCAGCAGCTTGGTTATAGCTGATACGCAGTATTTT. The encoded protein is CASSLVIADTQYF.

This chain uses TRBV10-3 with TRBJ1-6; TRBD1 matches 10 bases. V lost 11 bases and J lost 8; bases outside the gene matches: 9. The CDR3 length is 14 residues. Germline V CDR1 and CDR2: ENHRY, SYGVKD. The CDR3 nucleotides are TGTGCCGCCAGAACGGGACAGGGGTATTCACCCCTCCACTTT. Translated, it gives CAARTGQGYSPLHF.

V is TRBV6-2 or TRBV6-3 and J is TRBJ2-7, with D maybe TRBD2 (5 bases). Trimming shortened V by 5 bases and J by 7 bases, and 9 bases separated the two germline ends. Germline V gene data show CDR1 as MNHEY and CDR2 as SVGEGT. This CDR3 is built from 11 residues. The CDR3 loop is CASSLRGEQYF. The CDR3 coding sequence is TGTGCCAGCAGTCTCCGAGGGGAGCAGTACTTC.

This clone was detected only once. J is TRBJ2-1 and V is TRBV7-2, with D possibly TRBD2 on 8 matching bases. This CDR3 region has 18 residues. Germline CDR1 is SGHTA and CDR2 is FQGNSA. V shed 2 bases and J shed 3 bases, with 20 bases lying between them. DNA of the CDR3: TGTGCCAGCAGCTTAACAGGGGTGGGGAGCGGGAGCTACAATGAGCAGTTCTTC. This sequence encodes CASSLTGVGSGSYNEQFF.

The gene calls are TRBV5-1 and TRBJ2-1; TRBD2 is a possible D gene (6 bases). The CDR3 contains 15 residues. V was clipped by 4 bases and J by 4 bases, with 15 bases between them. The germline gives CDR1 SGHRS, CDR2 YFSETQ. This chain's CDR3 is CASSPAGSPYNEQFF. The CDR3 region has the DNA TGCGCCAGCAGCCCCGCGGGGTCTCCTTACAATGAGCAGTTCTTC.

The V gene is TRBV4-1, the J gene TRBJ2-2, with a tentative D call TRBD1 (5 bases). V lost 4 bases and J 2 bases, leaving 11 bases between the germline ends. This CDR3 is built from 15 residues. Germline values: CDR1 MGHRA, CDR2 YSYEKL. The CDR3 loop is CASSPQGTNTGELFF. In DNA form, the CDR3 reads TGCGCCAGCAGCCCTCAGGGCACAAACACCGGGGAGCTGTTTTTT.

This clone was counted once. The rearrangement joins TRBV3-1 (or the pseudogene TRBV3-2) to TRBJ1-2; 8 bases align to TRBD1. There are 13 residues in the CDR3. CDR1 and CDR2 (germline): LGHDT, YNNKEL (reference sequence). V lost 7 bases to trimming and J lost 7 bases; unmatched junction nucleotides: 8. This chain's CDR3 is CASKLQGAPGYTF. CDR3 DNA sequence: TGTGCCAGCAAGCTCCAGGGGGCGCCTGGCTACACCTTC.